This TCR beta chain appears in the sequencing data of a study of T cell responses to AZD1222 COVID-19 vaccine. General study points: Along spike, vaccine-associated CD4 TCRs were found throughout, with dominance at 160-218 and 743-854. Compared with day 0, the breadth and depth of the Spike-specific TCR repertoire rose significantly after two doses of AZD1222. The number of AZD1222 recipients seropositive at baseline was only five or six.

The CDR3 has 15 residues. Germline V CDR1 and CDR2: SGHRS, YFSETQ. Trimming removed 0 bases at V and 3 bases at J, with 12 bases between. Concerning this clone itself: Its matching antigen is unknown.

Analysis merged second doses at about 4 or about 12 weeks. Produced via immunoSEQ multiplex PCR; TCRdb's table is partial and in-frame only. Of more than 150,000 clones listed, approximately 91% are singletons. Sequencing used peripheral blood, obtained 28 days after the second AZD1222 dose. The V gene is TRBV5-1, the J gene TRBJ1-2; D not certain. The clonotype originates from an adult who received the AZD1222 COVID-19 vaccine. The CDR3, as DNA: TGCGCCAGCAGCTTGGGGATCGTCGCTTACTATGGCTACACCTTC. Its translation: CASSLGIVAYYGYTF.